Shown below are 21 T cell receptor beta chains from a single sample sequenced in a study of cytomegalovirus exposure and HLA in healthy donors. It was with 60 Vbeta and 13 Jbeta primers that the PCR ran. Using immunoSEQ multiplex PCR, the repertoire was profiled, and TCRdb retains in-frame clones only, with some absent. This sample has about 150,000 clones, with roughly 79% found just once. Input material: PBMCs. All receptors derive from a man younger than 30 in good health and CMV-seronegative.

The chain has TRBV4-1 and TRBJ1-2, with D unresolved. Germline V gives CDR1 MGHRA, CDR2 YSYEKL. This CDR3 comprises 16 residues. Trimming left V 0 bases short and J 0 bases short, with 11 bases between. The CDR3 DNA is TGCGCCAGCAGCCAAGATCCGGGGAGAGCTAACTATGGCTACACCTTC. Its translation is CASSQDPGRANYGYTF.

The chain is built from TRBV9 and TRBJ2-2; 9 nucleotides line up with TRBD2. This CDR3 is built from 17 residues. Trimming took 3 bases from V and 6 from J; bases not matched to a gene: 12. Looked up from germline, CDR1 is SGDLS and CDR2 is YYNGEE. For the CDR3, the DNA is TGTGCCAGCAGCGAGTCCCTGCGCGGGGGGGCCCCCGGGGAGCTGTTTTTT. Translated: CASSESLRGGAPGELFF.

Comments on this clone: A junction end diverges from the germline sequence, so it may reflect a read error. The chain recombines TRBV20-1 with TRBJ2-5, with 8 positions matching TRBD2. The V gene's germline CDR1 is DFQATT and CDR2 SNEGSKA (reference sequence). The CDR3 consists of 11 residues. CDR3 DNA sequence: TGTAACCCTCGGGGGGGAGAGACCCAGTACTTC. It codes for CNPRGGETQYF.

The gene calls are TRBV5-1 and TRBJ1-1; TRBD1 is a possible D gene (5 bases). The germline V gene has CDR1 SGHRS and CDR2 YFSETQ. V lost 0 bases, J lost 4 bases, and 19 bases lay in between. CDR3 size: 17 residues. The CDR3 spells CASSLGASLTGGTEAFF. As DNA, the CDR3 is TGCGCCAGCAGCTTGGGTGCGTCATTAACGGGGGGCACTGAAGCTTTCTTT.

The J gene is TRBJ1-1, the V gene TRBV5-6, with TRBD1 identical over 9 bases. This CDR3 comprises 14 residues. In germline, CDR1 is SGHDT, CDR2 YYEEEE. J gave up 10 bases and V 5 bases, and 12 bases lay outside the gene matches. The CDR3: CASSSGTGFLAAFF. For the CDR3, the DNA is TGTGCCAGCAGTTCCGGGACAGGGTTTTTGGCAGCTTTCTTT.

V and J are TRBV5-1 and TRBJ1-3; D not resolved. V lost 0 bases, J lost 0 bases, and 7 bases lay in between. Germline CDR1 and CDR2: SGHRS and YFSETQ. This CDR3 is built from 15 residues. The DNA of the CDR3 is TGCGCCAGCAGCTTGGTGGGAGTCTCTGGAAACACCATATATTTT. Translating gives CASSLVGVSGNTIYF.

The rearrangement links TRBV30 to TRBJ1-2; D not resolved. The length of the CDR3 is 13 residues. Looked up from germline, CDR1 is GTSNPN and CDR2 is SVGIG (reference sequence). V lost 3 bases and J lost 7, with 15 bases in between. The CDR3 coding sequence is TGTGCCTGGAGCCACGTGATAGTCTCTGGCTACACCTTC. This codes for CAWSHVIVSGYTF.

This clone was found a few times. The V gene is TRBV28, the J gene TRBJ2-7, with 7 bases that match TRBD2. The germline V gene has CDR1 MDHEN and CDR2 SYDVKM. This CDR3 region has 14 residues. Trimming took 5 bases from V and 4 from J; bases not matched to a gene: 8. The CDR3: CASSLAGGWYEQYV. In DNA, the CDR3 is TGTGCCAGCAGTCTGGCCGGGGGGTGGTACGAGCAGTACGTC.

V and J are TRBV9 and TRBJ1-2; D may be TRBD1 (5 bases). The CDR3 loop spans 15 amino acids. V was pared by 2 bases and J by 7 bases, with 18 bases between. In germline, CDR1 is SGDLS, CDR2 YYNGEE. The CDR3 reads CASSVNPGDSGGYTF. CDR3 bases: TGTGCCAGCAGCGTGAATCCGGGGGATTCAGGTGGCTACACCTTC.

CDR3 coding DNA: TGCGCCAGCAGCCAAGATCTCGGCGGGGGCCCATGGAATGAGCAGTTCTTC. Amino acids: CASSQDLGGGPWNEQFF. This sequence joins TRBV4-3 and TRBJ2-1; TRBD2 might be the D (7 bases). In germline, CDR1 is LGHNA, CDR2 YSLEER. This CDR3 region has 17 residues. Trimming shortened V by 0 bases and J by 7 bases, and 19 bases separated the two germline ends.

The chain employs TRBV19 and TRBJ1-2; 7 bases match TRBD1. CDR3 length equals 14 residues. The V gene's germline CDR1 is LNHDA and CDR2 SQIVND (reference sequence). V lost 3 bases and J lost 7; bases outside the gene matches: 8. CDR3 region: CASSIGTTGFGYTF. Here the CDR3 DNA reads TGTGCCAGTAGTATCGGTACGACAGGGTTTGGCTACACCTTC.

This clone came up once. The V call is TRBV10-1, the J call TRBJ2-7, with a tentative D call TRBD2 (6 bases). With 3 bases removed from V and 5 bases from J, the gap between germline ends came to 11 bases. The CDR3 contains 13 residues. The germline V gene encodes CDR1 WNHNN and CDR2 SYGVQD (reference sequence). DNA for the CDR3: TGCGCCAGCAGTGAATCGGGGGACCACGAGCAGTACGTC. This translates into CASSESGDHEQYV.

The gene calls are TRBV7-8 and TRBJ2-4; 11 bases match TRBD2. This CDR3 has 18 residues. V gave up 3 bases and J gave up 0 bases; unmatched junction bases: 7. The germline V gene encodes CDR1 SGHVS and CDR2 FQNEAQ. CDR3 sequence: CASSFHRLAGSAKNIQYF. The CDR3 DNA reads TGTGCCAGCAGCTTCCATCGACTAGCGGGGTCAGCCAAAAACATTCAGTACTTC.

The V and J genes are TRBV27 and TRBJ2-7; 11 bases line up with TRBD2. CDR1 MNHEY and CDR2 SMNVEV come from the germline V gene (reference sequence). J was trimmed by 4 bases and V by 7 bases; bases with no gene match: 21. The length of the CDR3 is 19 residues. The CDR3 DNA sequence: TGTGCCAGCATTCCCCATAGGAGTAGCGGGGGGGATAGAGGATACGAGCAGTACGTC. Its protein product is CASIPHRSSGGDRGYEQYV.

This clone was seen only a few times. This chain links TRBV6-4 with TRBJ2-7; possible D gene TRBD2, 7 bases. Trimming stripped 2 bases from V and 2 bases from J, with 13 bases between. This CDR3 region has 15 residues. Per germline, CDR1 MRHNA and CDR2 SNTAGT. The CDR3 DNA is TGTGCCAGCAGTGACATGGGAGGGGGACCCTACGAGCAGTACGTC. It encodes CASSDMGGGPYEQYV.

This clone showed up just a few times. The chain joins TRBV10-1 to TRBJ2-2; the D is unclear. The V end was cut by 6 bases, the J end by 0 bases, with 8 bases between. The CDR3 runs 14 residues. CDR1 is WNHNN, CDR2 SYGVQD, per germline (reference sequence). CDR3 protein: CASSLTTNTGELFF. The CDR3, as DNA: TGCGCCAGCAGCTTAACTACGAACACCGGGGAGCTGTTTTTT.

This clone has just a few counts. The CDR3 region has the DNA TGTGCCAGCAGCTTGACTGGACAGGGTTCCGAAAAACTGTTTTTT. It is translated as CASSLTGQGSEKLFF. V gene TRBV7-2 combines with J gene TRBJ1-4; the match to TRBD1 covers 8 bases. CDR1 and CDR2 (germline): SGHTA, FQGNSA. This CDR3 contains 15 residues. The V gene end was trimmed by 3 bases and the J gene end by 8 bases; junction bases not matched to a gene: 8.

Regarding this clone: At one end the junction does not follow the germline gene, possibly because of a read error. The V and J genes are TRBV9 and TRBJ2-6; 12 nucleotides agree with TRBD1. CDR1 and CDR2 from the germline V gene are SGDLS and YYNGEE. This CDR3 comprises 18 residues. CDR3 sequence (DNA): TGTGCCAGCAGCCCCCGGGACAGGGGGCTATCTGGGGCCAACGGCCTGACTTTC. Translated: CASSPRDRGLSGANGLTF.

The chain carries TRBV13 and TRBJ2-1; D is uncertain. V lost 0 bases, J lost 2 bases, and 5 bases lay in between. Germline values: CDR1 PRHDT, CDR2 FYEKMQ (reference sequence). This CDR3 comprises 14 residues. The CDR3: CASSLGSAYNEQFF. The CDR3 DNA follows: TGTGCCAGCAGCTTAGGGAGCGCCTACAATGAGCAGTTCTTC.

This clone was counted a few times. The chain couples TRBV7-8 to TRBJ1-1; tentatively, D is TRBD1 (5 bases). Trimming shortened V by 10 bases and J by 0 bases, and 12 bases separated the two germline ends. The germline V gene encodes CDR1 SGHVS and CDR2 FQNEAQ. This CDR3 contains 13 residues. The CDR3 is CATDLGVNTEAFF. In DNA, the CDR3 is TGTGCCACCGATCTAGGGGTGAACACTGAAGCTTTCTTT.

This clone was seen more than once but under ten times. V usage is TRBV27 and J usage is TRBJ2-3, with 9 bases matching TRBD2. The germline V gene has CDR1 MNHEY and CDR2 SMNVEV (reference sequence). V gave up 7 bases and J gave up 5 bases; unmatched junction bases: 4. The CDR3 is made up of 13 amino acids. CDR3 amino acids: CASKGLAQDTQYF. CDR3 DNA sequence: TGTGCCAGCAAGGGACTAGCTCAAGATACGCAGTATTTT.